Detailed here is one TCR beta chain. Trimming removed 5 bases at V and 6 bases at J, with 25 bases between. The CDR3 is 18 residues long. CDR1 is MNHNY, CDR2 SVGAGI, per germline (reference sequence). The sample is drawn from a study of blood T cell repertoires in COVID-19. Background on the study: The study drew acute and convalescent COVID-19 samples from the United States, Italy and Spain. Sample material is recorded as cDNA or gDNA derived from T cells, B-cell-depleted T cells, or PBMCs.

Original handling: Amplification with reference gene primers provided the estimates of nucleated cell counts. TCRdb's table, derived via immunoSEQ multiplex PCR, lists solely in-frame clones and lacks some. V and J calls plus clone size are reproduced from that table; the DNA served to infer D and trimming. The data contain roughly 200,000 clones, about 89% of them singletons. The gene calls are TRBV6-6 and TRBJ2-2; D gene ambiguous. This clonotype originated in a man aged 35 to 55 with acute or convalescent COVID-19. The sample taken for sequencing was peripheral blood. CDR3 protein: CASSPARPLSGSAGELFF. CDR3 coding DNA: TGTGCCAGCAGTCCCGCCCGCCCCCTTTCAGGTTCGGCCGGGGAGCTGTTTTTT.